Listed below are T cell receptor beta chains from one sample, sequenced in a study of CD8+ T cells in alopecia areata. TCRdb's table, derived via immunoSEQ multiplex PCR, lists solely in-frame clones and lacks some. The profile shows 65,000 to 70,000 clones, approximately 64% of them singletons. The sample in question was CD8+ T cells sorted from blood, obtained at week 0. The receptors stem from a human donor with alopecia areata. CDR3s include the opening cysteine and the closing phenylalanine or tryptophan. D genes are given only for firm matches. Some rows have no size entry. The others give once, few or many, or a class for an expanded clone.

J,V,D,size,CDR3,DNA
TRBJ2-1,TRBV29-1,TRBD2,.,CSVERSSGNEQFF,TGCAGCGTTGAACGGTCTAGCGGGAATGAGCAGTTCTTC
TRBJ2-7,TRBV15,.,few,CATSREGTASGEQYF,TGTGCCACCAGCAGAGAGGGGACTGCGAGTGGCGAGCAGTACTTC
TRBJ2-2,TRBV6-5,.,.,CASSYSAGTYTGELFF,TGTGCCAGCAGTTACTCCGCTGGCACGTACACCGGGGAGCTGTTTTTT
TRBJ1-2,TRBV7-9,.,.,CASSSELNEGLRYGYTF,TGTGCCAGCAGCTCCGAGCTTAACGAGGGCCTTCGGTATGGCTACACCTTC
TRBJ2-1,TRBV30,TRBD2,.,CAWSSPGLAGGEQFF,TGTGCCTGGAGTAGCCCCGGACTAGCGGGAGGTGAGCAGTTCTTC
TRBJ2-7,TRBV7-9,.,few,CASSLSRGGHEQYF,TGTGCCAGCAGCTTAAGCAGAGGGGGGCACGAGCAGTACTTC
TRBJ2-7,TRBV27,.,.,CASSLGLPYEQYF,TGTGCCAGCAGTCTAGGACTTCCCTACGAGCAGTACTTC
TRBJ1-5,TRBV7-2,.,few,CASSLNLGGGQPQHF,TGTGCCAGCAGCTTAAATCTCGGGGGGGGCCAGCCCCAGCATTTT
TRBJ2-2,TRBV7-9,TRBD1,.,CATRDRATGELFF,TGTGCCACCCGGGACAGGGCCACCGGGGAGCTGTTTTTT
TRBJ2-5,TRBV5-4,.,.,CASSFTREQETQYF,TGTGCCAGCAGCTTTACGCGGGAACAAGAGACCCAGTACTTC
TRBJ2-7,TRBV5-5,.,once,CASSKDSPYVEQYF,TGTGCCAGCAGTAAGGACAGCCCCTATGTAGAGCAGTACTTC
TRBJ2-1,TRBV10-3,.,medium-sized,CAISESQLPNEQFF,TGTGCCATCAGTGAGTCCCAGCTCCCCAATGAGCAGTTCTTC
TRBJ1-4,TRBV7-9,.,.,CASSPLRASTNEKLFF,TGTGCCAGCAGCCCCCTAAGGGCATCAACTAATGAAAAACTGTTTTTT
TRBJ2-1,TRBV11-2,.,few,CASSMTLRVFF,TGTGCCAGCAGCATGACCCTCCGGGTGTTCTTC
TRBJ2-3,TRBV15,.,.,CATLGDTQYF,TGTGCCACCCTCGGAGATACGCAGTATTTT
TRBJ2-5,TRBV11-2,TRBD2,.,CASSWTSGFQETQYF,TGTGCCAGCAGCTGGACTAGCGGGTTCCAAGAGACCCAGTACTTC
TRBJ1-5,TRBV27,.,once,CASRSSNQPQHF,TGTGCCAGCAGATCTAGCAATCAGCCCCAGCATTTT
TRBJ1-1,TRBV5-1,.,.,CASSLRGQNTEAFF,TGCGCCAGCAGCTTGAGGGGACAGAACACTGAAGCTTTCTTT
TRBJ2-3,TRBV29-1,TRBD1,.,CSVEDRGQRMQYF,TGCAGCGTTGAAGATCGGGGACAGAGGATGCAGTATTTT
TRBJ1-5,TRBV7-9,TRBD1,.,CASSSAGTEGQPQHF,TGTGCCAGCAGCTCCGCCGGGACAGAGGGTCAGCCCCAGCATTTT
TRBJ1-6,TRBV5-1,TRBD1,.,CASSLDRDSNSPLHF,TGCGCCAGCAGCTTGGACCGGGACAGTAATTCACCCCTCCACTTT
TRBJ2-7,TRBV29-1,.,.,CSVEKAYEQYF,TGCAGCGTTGAGAAAGCGTACGAGCAGTACTTC
TRBJ2-1,TRBV5-6,.,.,CASSPGNGEQFF,TGTGCCAGCAGCCCTGGGAATGGTGAGCAGTTCTTC
TRBJ1-1,TRBV7-8,TRBD1,.,CASSPPGQRVLNTEAFF,TGTGCCAGCAGCCCTCCGGGACAGAGGGTTCTGAACACTGAAGCTTTCTTT
TRBJ1-2,TRBV29-1,.,once,CSVRINYGYTF,TGCAGCGTTCGGATAAACTATGGCTACACCTTC
TRBJ2-7,TRBV14,TRBD1,.,CASSDRESYEQYF,TGTGCCAGCAGCGACAGGGAATCCTACGAGCAGTACTTC
TRBJ2-1,TRBV6-1,.,.,CASSEGNEQFF,TGTGCCAGCAGTGAGGGTAATGAGCAGTTCTTC
TRBJ1-4,TRBV27,TRBD1,.,CASKGQKNEKLFF,TGTGCCAGCAAGGGACAGAAGAATGAAAAACTGTTTTTT
TRBJ2-3,TRBV9,.,.,CASSVEGSTDTQYF,TGTGCCAGCAGCGTAGAGGGTAGCACAGATACGCAGTATTTT